The clone carrying this T cell receptor beta chain was found many times. The antigen remains undetermined. This entry belongs to a study of T cells in Graves' hyperthyroidism and ophthalmopathy. Findings and limits, study-wide: Appearing also in blood were most of the thyroid clonotypes expanded above 0.001.

Amplified TCR beta CDR3 regions came from RNA transcripts. When the TCR CDR3 underwent first-round RT-PCR, the HTBI primer set was used. TCRdb passed the multiplex PCR reads through MiXCR, listing each CDR3 protein once. The profile covers 550,000 to 700,000 distinct CDR3 sequences, with roughly 50% appearing a single time and around 17% taken by the ten largest. Uncontrolled infections, other autoimmune diseases, pregnancy or lactation led to exclusion of patients. This CDR3 spans 15 amino acids. Trimming took off 8 bases at V and 1 base at J, with 18 bases between the two ends. CDR1 and CDR2 (germline): WNHNN, SYGVQD (reference sequence).

The specimen was peripheral blood or thyroid tissue (not recorded which). This rearrangement joins TRBV10-1 to TRBJ2-7, with D perhaps TRBD1 or TRBD2 (5 bases each). The receptor was isolated from an adult woman with Graves' disease, either hyperthyroidism or ophthalmopathy (not recorded which). CDR3 loop: CASPWDRSTSYEQYF. CDR3 nucleotides: TGCGCCAGCCCTTGGGACCGCAGCACATCCTACGAGCAGTACTTC.